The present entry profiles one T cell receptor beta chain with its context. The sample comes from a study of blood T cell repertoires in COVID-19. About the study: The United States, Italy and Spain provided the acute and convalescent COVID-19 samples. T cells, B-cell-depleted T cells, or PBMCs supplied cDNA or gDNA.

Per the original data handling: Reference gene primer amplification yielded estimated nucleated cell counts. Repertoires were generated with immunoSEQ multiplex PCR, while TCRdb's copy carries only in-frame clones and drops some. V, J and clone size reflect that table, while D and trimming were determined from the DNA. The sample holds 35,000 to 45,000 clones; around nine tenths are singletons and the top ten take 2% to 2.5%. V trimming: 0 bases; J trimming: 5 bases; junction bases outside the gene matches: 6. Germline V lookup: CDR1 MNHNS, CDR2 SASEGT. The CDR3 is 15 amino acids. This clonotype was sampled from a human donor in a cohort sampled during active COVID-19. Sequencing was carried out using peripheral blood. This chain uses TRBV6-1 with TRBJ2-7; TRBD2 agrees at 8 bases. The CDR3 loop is CASSEASAGRDEQYF. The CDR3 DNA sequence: TGTGCCAGCAGTGAAGCGTCAGCCGGGAGGGACGAGCAGTACTTC.